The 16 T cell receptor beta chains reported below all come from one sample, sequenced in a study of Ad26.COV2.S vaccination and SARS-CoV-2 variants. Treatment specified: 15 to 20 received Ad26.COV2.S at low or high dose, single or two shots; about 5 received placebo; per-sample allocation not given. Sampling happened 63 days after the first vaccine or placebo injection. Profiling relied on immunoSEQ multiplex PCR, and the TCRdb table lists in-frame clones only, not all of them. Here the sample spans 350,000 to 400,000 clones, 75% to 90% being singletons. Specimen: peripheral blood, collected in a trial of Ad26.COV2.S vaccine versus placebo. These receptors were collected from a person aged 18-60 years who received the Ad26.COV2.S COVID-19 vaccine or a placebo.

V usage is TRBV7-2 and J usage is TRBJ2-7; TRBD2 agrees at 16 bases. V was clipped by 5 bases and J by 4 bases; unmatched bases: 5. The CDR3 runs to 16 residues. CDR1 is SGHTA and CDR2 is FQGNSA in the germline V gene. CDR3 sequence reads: CASSEGLAGGSYEQYF. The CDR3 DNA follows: TGTGCCAGCAGCGAGGGACTAGCGGGGGGGTCATACGAGCAGTACTTC.

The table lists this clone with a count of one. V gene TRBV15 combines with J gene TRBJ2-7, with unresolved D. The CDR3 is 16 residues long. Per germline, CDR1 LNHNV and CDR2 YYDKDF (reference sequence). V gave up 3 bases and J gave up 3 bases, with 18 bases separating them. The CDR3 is CATSRGRTNFGYEQYF. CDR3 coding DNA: TGTGCCACCAGCAGGGGTCGGACGAATTTTGGCTACGAGCAGTACTTC.

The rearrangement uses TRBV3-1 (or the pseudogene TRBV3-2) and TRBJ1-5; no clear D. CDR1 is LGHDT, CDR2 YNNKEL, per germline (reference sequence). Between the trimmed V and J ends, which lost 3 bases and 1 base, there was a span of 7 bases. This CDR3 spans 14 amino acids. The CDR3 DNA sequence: TGTGCCAGCAGCCACCGACTAAGCAATCAGCCCCAGCATTTT. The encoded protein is CASSHRLSNQPQHF.

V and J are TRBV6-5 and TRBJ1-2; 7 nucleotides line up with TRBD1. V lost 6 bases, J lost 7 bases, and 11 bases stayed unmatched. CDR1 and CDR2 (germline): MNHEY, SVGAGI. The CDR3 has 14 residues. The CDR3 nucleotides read TGTGCCAGCAGGAGGGGACAGACCTATGGTGGCTACACCTTC. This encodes CASRRGQTYGGYTF.

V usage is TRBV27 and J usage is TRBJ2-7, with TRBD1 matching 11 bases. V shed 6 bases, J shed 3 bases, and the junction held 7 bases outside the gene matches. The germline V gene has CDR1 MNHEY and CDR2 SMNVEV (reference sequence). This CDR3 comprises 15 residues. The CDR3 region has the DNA TGTGCCAGCAGGACAACCGGGACAGGGGGCTACGAGCAGTACTTC. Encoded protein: CASRTTGTGGYEQYF.

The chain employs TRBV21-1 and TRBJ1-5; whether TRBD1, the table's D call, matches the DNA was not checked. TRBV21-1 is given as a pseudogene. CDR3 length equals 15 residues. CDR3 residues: CASRDRCYSNQPQHF. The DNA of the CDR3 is TGTGCCAGCAGAGACAGATGTTATAGCAATCAGCCCCAGCATTTT.

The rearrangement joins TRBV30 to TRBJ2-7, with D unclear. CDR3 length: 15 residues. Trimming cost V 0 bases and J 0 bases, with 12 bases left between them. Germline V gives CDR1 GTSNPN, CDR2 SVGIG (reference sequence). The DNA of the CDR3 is TGTGCCTGGAGTGTAGGTGGGGTTTACTCCTACGAGCAGTACTTC. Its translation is CAWSVGGVYSYEQYF.

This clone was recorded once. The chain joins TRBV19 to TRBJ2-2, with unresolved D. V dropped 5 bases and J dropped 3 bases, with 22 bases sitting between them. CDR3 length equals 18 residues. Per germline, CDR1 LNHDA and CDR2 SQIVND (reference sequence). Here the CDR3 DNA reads TGTGCCAGTAGTCCCCCTCTAGGACGTATCACAGACACCGGGGAGCTGTTTTTT. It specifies CASSPPLGRITDTGELFF.

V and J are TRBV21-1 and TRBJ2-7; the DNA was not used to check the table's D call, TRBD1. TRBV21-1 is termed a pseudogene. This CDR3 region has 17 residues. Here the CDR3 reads CASSNGDRQVLSYEQYF. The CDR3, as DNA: TGTGCCAGCAGCAATGGGGACAGGCAGGTCCTCTCCTACGAGCAGTACTTC.

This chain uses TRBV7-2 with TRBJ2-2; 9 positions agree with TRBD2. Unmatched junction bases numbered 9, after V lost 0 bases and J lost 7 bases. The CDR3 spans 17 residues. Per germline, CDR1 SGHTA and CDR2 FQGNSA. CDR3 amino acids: CASSLAGLALRGGELFF. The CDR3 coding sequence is TGTGCCAGCAGCTTAGCGGGACTAGCATTGAGGGGCGGGGAGCTGTTTTTT.

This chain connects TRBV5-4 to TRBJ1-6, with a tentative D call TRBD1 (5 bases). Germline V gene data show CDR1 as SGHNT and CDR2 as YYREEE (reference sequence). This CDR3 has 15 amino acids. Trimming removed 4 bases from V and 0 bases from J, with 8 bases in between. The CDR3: CASSQDSSYNSPLHF. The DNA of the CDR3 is TGTGCCAGCAGCCAAGACAGCTCCTATAATTCACCCCTCCACTTT.

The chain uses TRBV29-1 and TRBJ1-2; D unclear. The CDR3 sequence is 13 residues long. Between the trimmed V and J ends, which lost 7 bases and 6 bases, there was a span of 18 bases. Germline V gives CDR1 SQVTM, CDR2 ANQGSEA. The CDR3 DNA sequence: TGCAGCGGGCGGTCAGAGGGTTTGGATGGCTACACCTTC. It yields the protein CSGRSEGLDGYTF.

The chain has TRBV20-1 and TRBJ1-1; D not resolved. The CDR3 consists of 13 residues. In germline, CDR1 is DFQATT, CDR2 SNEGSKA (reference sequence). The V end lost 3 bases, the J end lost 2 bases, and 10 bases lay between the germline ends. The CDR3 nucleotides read TGCAGTGCTAGTCAGGTGTTCAACACTGAAGCTTTCTTT. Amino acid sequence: CSASQVFNTEAFF.

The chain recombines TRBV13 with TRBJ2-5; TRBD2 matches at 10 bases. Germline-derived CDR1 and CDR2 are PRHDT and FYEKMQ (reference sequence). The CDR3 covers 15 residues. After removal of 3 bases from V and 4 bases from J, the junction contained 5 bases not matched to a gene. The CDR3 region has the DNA TGTGCCAGCAGCTTCAAAGCGGGGGGGCGAGAGACCCAGTACTTC. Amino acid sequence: CASSFKAGGRETQYF.

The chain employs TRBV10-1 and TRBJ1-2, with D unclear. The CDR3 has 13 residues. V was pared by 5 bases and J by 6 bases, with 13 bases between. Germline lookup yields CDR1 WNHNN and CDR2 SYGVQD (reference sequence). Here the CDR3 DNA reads TGCGCCAGCAGTTTGTCCCAAGGCGATGGCTACACCTTC. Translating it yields CASSLSQGDGYTF.

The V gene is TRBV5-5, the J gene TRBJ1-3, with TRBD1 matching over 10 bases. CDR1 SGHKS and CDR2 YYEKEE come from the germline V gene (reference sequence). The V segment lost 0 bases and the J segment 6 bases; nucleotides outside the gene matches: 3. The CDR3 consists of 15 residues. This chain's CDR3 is CASSLAGTGENTIYF. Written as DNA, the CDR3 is TGTGCCAGCAGCTTGGCCGGGACAGGGGAAAACACCATATATTTT.